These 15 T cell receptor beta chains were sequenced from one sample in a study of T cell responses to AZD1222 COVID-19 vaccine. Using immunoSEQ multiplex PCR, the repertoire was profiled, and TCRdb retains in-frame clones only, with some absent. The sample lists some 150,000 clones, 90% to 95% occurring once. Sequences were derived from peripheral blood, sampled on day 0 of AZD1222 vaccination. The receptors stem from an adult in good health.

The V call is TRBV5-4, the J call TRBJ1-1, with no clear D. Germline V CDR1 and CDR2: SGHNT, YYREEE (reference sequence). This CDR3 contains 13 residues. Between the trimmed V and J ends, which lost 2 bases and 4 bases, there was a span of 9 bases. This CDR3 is CASSFPGRTEAFF. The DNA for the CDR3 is TGTGCCAGCAGCTTTCCCGGGCGCACTGAAGCTTTCTTT.

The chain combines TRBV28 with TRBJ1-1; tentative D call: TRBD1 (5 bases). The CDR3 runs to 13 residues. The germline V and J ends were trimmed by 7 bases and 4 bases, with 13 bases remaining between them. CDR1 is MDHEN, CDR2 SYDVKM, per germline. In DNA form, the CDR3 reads TGTGCCAGCAACCCCGGGGGGGGCACTGAAGCTTTCTTT. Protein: CASNPGGGTEAFF.

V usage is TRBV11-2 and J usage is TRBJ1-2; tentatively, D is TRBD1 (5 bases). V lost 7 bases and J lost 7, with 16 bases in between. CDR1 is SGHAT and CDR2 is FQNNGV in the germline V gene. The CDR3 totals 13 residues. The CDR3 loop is CASTPTPGVGYTF. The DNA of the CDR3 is TGTGCCAGCACTCCAACCCCGGGGGTTGGCTACACCTTC.

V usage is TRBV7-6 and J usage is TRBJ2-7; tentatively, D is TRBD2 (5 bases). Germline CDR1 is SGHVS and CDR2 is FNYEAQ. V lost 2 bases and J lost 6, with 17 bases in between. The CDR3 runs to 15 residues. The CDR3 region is CASSLSPGLRGEQYF. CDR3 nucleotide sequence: TGTGCCAGCAGCTTATCACCGGGATTACGGGGCGAGCAGTACTTC. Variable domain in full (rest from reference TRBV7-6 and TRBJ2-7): GAGVSQSPRYKVTKRGQDVALRCDPISGHVSLYWYRQALGQGPEFLTYFNYEAQQDKSGLPNDRFSAERPEGSISTLTIQRTEQRDSAMYRCASSLSPGLRGEQYFGPGTRLTVT.

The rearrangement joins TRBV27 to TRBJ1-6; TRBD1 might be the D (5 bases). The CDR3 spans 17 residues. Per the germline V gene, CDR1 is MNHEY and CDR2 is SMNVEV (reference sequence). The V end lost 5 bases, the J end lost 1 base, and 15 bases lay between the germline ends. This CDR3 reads CASSPTPDRSYNSPLHF. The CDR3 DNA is TGTGCCAGCAGTCCGACCCCCGACAGATCCTATAATTCACCCCTCCACTTT.

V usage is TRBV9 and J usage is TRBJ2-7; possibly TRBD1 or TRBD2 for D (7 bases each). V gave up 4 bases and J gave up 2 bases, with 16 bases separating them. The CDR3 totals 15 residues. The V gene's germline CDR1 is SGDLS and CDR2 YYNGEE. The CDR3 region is CASSSGGERPYEQYF. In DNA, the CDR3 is TGTGCCAGCAGCTCAGGGGGGGAGAGGCCCTACGAGCAGTACTTC.

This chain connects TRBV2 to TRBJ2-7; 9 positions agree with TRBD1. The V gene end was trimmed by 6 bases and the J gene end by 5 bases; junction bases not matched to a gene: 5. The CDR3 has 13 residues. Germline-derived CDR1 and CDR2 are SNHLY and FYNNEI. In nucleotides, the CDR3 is TGTGCCAGCAGAGAAACAGGGGGCAACGAGCAGTACTTC. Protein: CASRETGGNEQYF.

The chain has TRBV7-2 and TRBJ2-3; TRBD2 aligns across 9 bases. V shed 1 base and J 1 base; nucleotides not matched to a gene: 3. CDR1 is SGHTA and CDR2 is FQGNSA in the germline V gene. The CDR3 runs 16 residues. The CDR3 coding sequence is TGTGCCAGCAGCTTAGACGTAGCGGGGGGCACAGATACGCAGTATTTT. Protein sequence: CASSLDVAGGTDTQYF. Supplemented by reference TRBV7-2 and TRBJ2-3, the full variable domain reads GAGVSQSPSNKVTEKGKDVELRCDPISGHTALYWYRQSLGQGLEFLIYFQGNSAPDKSGLPSDRFSAERTGGSVSTLTIQRTQQEDSAVYLCASSLDVAGGTDTQYFGPGTRLTVL.

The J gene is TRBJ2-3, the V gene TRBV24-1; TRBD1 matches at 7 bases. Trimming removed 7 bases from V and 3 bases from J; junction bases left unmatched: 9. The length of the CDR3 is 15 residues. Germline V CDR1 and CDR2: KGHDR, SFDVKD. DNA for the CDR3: TGTGCCACCAGCCAACAGGGGTCTATGACAGATACGCAGTATTTT. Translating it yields CATSQQGSMTDTQYF.

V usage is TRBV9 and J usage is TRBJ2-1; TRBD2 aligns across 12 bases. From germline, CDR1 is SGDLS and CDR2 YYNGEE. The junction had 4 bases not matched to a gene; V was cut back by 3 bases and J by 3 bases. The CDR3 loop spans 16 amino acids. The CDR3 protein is CASSAWTSGNYNEQFF. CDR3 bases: TGTGCCAGCAGCGCTTGGACTAGCGGGAACTACAATGAGCAGTTCTTC.

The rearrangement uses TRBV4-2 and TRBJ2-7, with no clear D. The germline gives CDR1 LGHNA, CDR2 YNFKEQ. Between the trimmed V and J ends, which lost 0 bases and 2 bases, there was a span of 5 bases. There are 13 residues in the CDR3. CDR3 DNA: TGTGCCAGCAGCCAAGACTCACCCTACGAGCAGTACTTC. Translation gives CASSQDSPYEQYF.

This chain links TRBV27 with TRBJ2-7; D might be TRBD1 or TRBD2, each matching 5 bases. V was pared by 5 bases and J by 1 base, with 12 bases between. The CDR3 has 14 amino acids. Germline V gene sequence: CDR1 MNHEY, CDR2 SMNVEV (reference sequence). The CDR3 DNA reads TGTGCCAGCAGTCTGGGGACCACATCCTACGAGCAGTACTTC. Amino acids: CASSLGTTSYEQYF.

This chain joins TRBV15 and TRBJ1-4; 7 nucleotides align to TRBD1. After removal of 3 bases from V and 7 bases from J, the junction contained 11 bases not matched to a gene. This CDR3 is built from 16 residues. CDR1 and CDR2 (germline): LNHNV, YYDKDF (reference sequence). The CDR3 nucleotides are TGTGCCACCAGCAGTACGGGCAGGGGGTCTCGTGAAAAACTGTTTTTT. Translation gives CATSSTGRGSREKLFF. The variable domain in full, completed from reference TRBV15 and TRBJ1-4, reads DAMVIQNPRYQVTQFGKPVTLSCSQTLNHNVMYWYQQKSSQAPKLLFHYYDKDFNNEADTPDNFQSRRPNTSFCFLDIRSPGLGDTAMYLCATSSTGRGSREKLFFGSGTQLSVL.

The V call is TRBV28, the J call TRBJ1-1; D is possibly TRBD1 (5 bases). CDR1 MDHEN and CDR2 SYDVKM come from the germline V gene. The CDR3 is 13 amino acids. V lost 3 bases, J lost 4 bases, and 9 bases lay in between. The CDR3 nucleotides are TGTGCCAGCAGTTTTTGGGGGAGCACTGAAGCTTTCTTT. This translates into CASSFWGSTEAFF.

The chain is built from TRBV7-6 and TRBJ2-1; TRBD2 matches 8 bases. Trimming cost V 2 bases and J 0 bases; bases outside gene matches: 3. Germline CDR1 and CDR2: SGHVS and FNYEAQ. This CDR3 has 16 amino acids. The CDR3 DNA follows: TGTGCCAGCAGCTTACGTAGCGGGGCCTCCTACAATGAGCAGTTCTTC. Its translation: CASSLRSGASYNEQFF.